One T cell receptor beta chain is described in this entry. Its target is unknown. Trimming took off 3 bases at V and 0 bases at J, with 8 bases between the two ends. Germline loops: CDR1 LGHNT, CDR2 FRNRAP. The CDR3 has 14 residues. TCRdb keeps only in-frame clones here, not all; method: immunoSEQ multiplex PCR. The table lists about 12,000 clones, around 87% of them singletons. Repeated repertoire sampling spanned the course of chemoradiotherapy. The source of the sample is a study of chemoradiotherapy in HPV16-positive cancers. Turning to the study itself: Candidate HPV-specific clones and shared TCR motifs came from two HPV16-positive patients.

Overall study results and limits: In HPV16-positive patients, HPV-responsive T-cell expansion tracked better recurrence-free survival.

Specimen: blood, collected from a patient who underwent chemoradiotherapy. The receptor's source is a human donor with HPV-associated anogenital cancer. The chain combines TRBV12-5 with TRBJ1-1; D uncertain. CDR3 coding DNA: TGTGCTAGTGGTTTCGGGTTAATGAACACTGAAGCTTTCTTT. This encodes CASGFGLMNTEAFF.